These 29 T cell receptor beta chains were all obtained from the same sample, sequenced in a study of OX40 agonist ivuxolimab in advanced cancers. Profiled with immunoSEQ multiplex PCR; TCRdb holds only in-frame clones, not every one. The table records around 63,000 clones, about nine tenths of them present only once. This material consisted of CD4+ or CD8+ T cells sorted from blood, taken in a trial of the OX40 agonist ivuxolimab. The source of these receptors is an adult with an advanced solid tumor such as melanoma, head and neck, liver or kidney cancer.

The chain is built from TRBV27 and TRBJ1-2, with D perhaps TRBD1 (6 bases). Germline V gene sequence: CDR1 MNHEY, CDR2 SMNVEV (reference sequence). There are 15 residues in the CDR3. V gave up 6 bases and J gave up 1 base, with 15 bases separating them. CDR3: CASRGGLQGNYGYTF. DNA of the CDR3: TGTGCCAGCAGGGGGGGTCTACAGGGTAACTATGGCTACACCTTC.

The rearrangement joins TRBV6-1 to TRBJ2-7; D might be TRBD2 (5 bases). The germline gives CDR1 MNHNS, CDR2 SASEGT. Trimming took off 7 bases at V and 2 bases at J, with 9 bases between the two ends. CDR3 length: 12 amino acids. CDR3 bases: TGTGCCAGCATGGCTAGCACCTACGAGCAGTACTTC. It codes for CASMASTYEQYF.

The V call is TRBV7-8, the J call TRBJ2-5; the match to TRBD2 covers 13 bases. V was clipped by 3 bases and J by 8 bases; unmatched bases: 3. The CDR3 is 14 amino acids. Germline assignment: CDR1 SGHVS and CDR2 FQNEAQ. The CDR3 sequence is CASSFGLAGATQYF. The CDR3 DNA is TGTGCCAGCAGCTTCGGACTAGCGGGAGCCACCCAGTACTTC.

The V call is TRBV13, the J call TRBJ2-3, with 15 bases identical to TRBD2. Germline loops: CDR1 PRHDT, CDR2 FYEKMQ (reference sequence). With 6 bases clipped from V and 5 bases from J, the junction kept 6 bases outside the gene matches. The CDR3 loop spans 16 amino acids. CDR3 sequence reads: CASRPGLAGGRDTQYF. The CDR3 bases are TGTGCCAGCAGACCGGGACTAGCGGGAGGTAGAGATACGCAGTATTTT. Drawing the rest from reference TRBV13 and TRBJ2-3, the complete variable domain is AAGVIQSPRHLIKEKRETATLKCYPIPRHDTVYWYQQGPGQDPQFLISFYEKMQSDKGSIPDRFSAQQFSDYHSELNMSSLELGDSALYFCASRPGLAGGRDTQYFGPGTRLTVL.

The V and J genes are TRBV11-2 and TRBJ2-5; no clear D gene. V lost 1 base, J lost 2 bases, and 14 bases lay in between. The length of the CDR3 is 16 residues. From germline, CDR1 is SGHAT and CDR2 FQNNGV. The chain's CDR3 is CASSLGPGITQETQYF. The CDR3 DNA is TGTGCCAGCAGCTTAGGGCCTGGAATTACGCAAGAGACCCAGTACTTC.

This clone appeared a single time. V gene TRBV6-1 combines with J gene TRBJ1-1; D is uncertain. CDR3 length: 13 amino acids. The V and J ends lost 3 bases and 1 base respectively, with 6 bases between them. Germline V CDR1 and CDR2: MNHNS, SASEGT. The CDR3 coding sequence is TGTGCCAGCAGTGACCGACAGAACACTGAAGCTTTCTTT. It is translated as CASSDRQNTEAFF.

V is TRBV4-1 and J is TRBJ2-7; perhaps D is TRBD1 or TRBD2 (5 bases each). Trimming left V 1 base short and J 7 bases short, with 11 bases between. The CDR3 loop spans 13 amino acids. Looked up from germline, CDR1 is MGHRA and CDR2 is YSYEKL. In nucleotides, the CDR3 is TGCGCCAGCAGCCAAGGGGACCTTAGGGAGCAGTACTTC. As protein: CASSQGDLREQYF.

This CDR3 reads CASSFRVGGTDTQYF. CDR3 bases: TGTGCCAGCAGCTTTCGGGTGGGAGGCACAGATACGCAGTATTTT. This chain joins TRBV5-4 and TRBJ2-3; tentatively, D is TRBD2 (5 bases). The CDR3 is 15 amino acids. The ends were cut back, 2 bases at V and 1 base at J, with 11 bases in the middle. The germline gives CDR1 SGHNT, CDR2 YYREEE (reference sequence).

This sequence joins TRBV6-5 and TRBJ2-7; D remains ambiguous. Trimming pared 4 bases from V and 1 base from J, leaving 11 bases between. Germline V gives CDR1 MNHEY, CDR2 SVGAGI. The CDR3 has 14 amino acids. CDR3 DNA: TGTGCCAGCAGTTCCTACCAGGTTTCCTACGAGCAGTACTTC. Amino acids: CASSSYQVSYEQYF.

The rearrangement uses TRBV19 and TRBJ1-2, with a possible D match to TRBD1 (5 bases). The CDR3 runs 16 residues. Germline values: CDR1 LNHDA, CDR2 SQIVND (reference sequence). V lost 3 bases and J lost 0, with 14 bases in between. The CDR3 region is CASSMNGEGANYGYTF. CDR3 bases: TGTGCCAGTAGTATGAATGGGGAAGGGGCTAACTATGGCTACACCTTC.

The CDR3 DNA sequence: TGTGCCATCAGTGGAGGGTTCGACAATGAGCAGTTCTTC. Residues: CAISGGFDNEQFF. The J gene is TRBJ2-1, the V gene TRBV10-3; tentatively, D is TRBD2 (5 bases). This CDR3 has 13 residues. Germline-derived CDR1 and CDR2 are ENHRY and SYGVKD. Deletions cut 4 bases from V and 5 bases from J, with 9 bases between.

The V call is TRBV4-2, the J call TRBJ2-5; D possibly corresponds to TRBD1 (5 bases). Trimming took 3 bases from V and 1 from J, leaving 15 bases between them. The CDR3 loop spans 16 amino acids. The V gene's germline CDR1 is LGHNA and CDR2 YNFKEQ. CDR3 DNA sequence: TGTGCCAGCAGCCAGCACCAGACAGCGCTCCAAGAGACCCAGTACTTC. This gives the protein CASSQHQTALQETQYF.

The V call is TRBV6-1, the J call TRBJ2-4; 7 positions agree with TRBD1. V lost 6 bases and J lost 6; bases outside the gene matches: 11. This CDR3 is built from 15 residues. Germline V gene sequence: CDR1 MNHNS, CDR2 SASEGT. The CDR3 region has the DNA TGTGCCAGCAGGGGGCCAGGTGACAGGGTAAACATTCAGTACTTC. Translating gives CASRGPGDRVNIQYF.

V and J are TRBV19 and TRBJ2-4; D is unclear. Germline V gene sequence: CDR1 LNHDA, CDR2 SQIVND (reference sequence). The V end was cut by 1 base, the J end by 0 bases, with 13 bases between. The CDR3 spans 17 residues. The CDR3 nucleotides read TGTGCCAGTAGTATAGCGGTGGGCGGTTTAGCCAAAAACATTCAGTACTTC. It translates to CASSIAVGGLAKNIQYF.

The chain carries TRBV5-1 and TRBJ2-1; D remains unclear. CDR3 length equals 14 residues. V lost 0 bases and J lost 5, with 9 bases in between. Germline lookup yields CDR1 SGHRS and CDR2 YFSETQ. The CDR3 region is CASSLGSQNNEQFF. CDR3 DNA: TGCGCCAGCAGCTTGGGTTCTCAGAACAATGAGCAGTTCTTC.

The chain uses TRBV27 and TRBJ2-3, with TRBD2 matching over 8 bases. From germline, CDR1 is MNHEY and CDR2 SMNVEV (reference sequence). The CDR3 has 16 residues. The trim removed 6 bases at V and 0 bases at J, leaving 8 bases unmatched. The CDR3 sequence is CASSHRGGVSTDTQYF. CDR3 bases: TGTGCCAGCAGCCATCGGGGGGGAGTGAGCACAGATACGCAGTATTTT.

The CDR3 protein is CASSNQGRDSPLHF. The CDR3 nucleotides are TGTGCCAGCTCAAATCAGGGTCGAGATTCACCCCTCCACTTT. The rearrangement links TRBV18 to TRBJ1-6, with D perhaps TRBD1 (5 bases). The germline gives CDR1 KGHSH, CDR2 LQKENI. This CDR3 spans 14 amino acids. V dropped 5 bases and J dropped 8 bases, with 13 bases sitting between them.

This sequence joins TRBV23-1 and TRBJ2-7; D is perhaps TRBD2 (5 bases). TRBV23-1 is an ORF; its function is uncertain. Trimming took off 4 bases at V and 6 bases at J, with 22 bases between the two ends. This CDR3 has 16 residues. CDR3 in amino acids: CASSPSAKAAGFEQYF. The DNA of the CDR3 is TGCGCCAGCAGTCCATCGGCCAAAGCGGCAGGCTTCGAGCAGTACTTC.

This clone was seen a few times. The chain combines TRBV28 with TRBJ1-1; TRBD1 aligns across 9 bases. CDR1 is MDHEN and CDR2 is SYDVKM in the germline V gene. The J segment lost 0 bases and the V segment lost 5 bases, leaving 4 bases of the junction unmatched. The CDR3 contains 15 residues. The CDR3 nucleotides are TGTGCCAGCAGTGTACGGACAGGGGTGAACACTGAAGCTTTCTTT. This encodes CASSVRTGVNTEAFF.

The chain joins TRBV19 to TRBJ2-5; D unresolved. V shed 3 bases and J shed 2 bases, with 7 bases lying between them. Germline V gene lookup returns CDR1 LNHDA and CDR2 SQIVND (reference sequence). This CDR3 spans 13 amino acids. The CDR3, as DNA: TGTGCCAGTAGTATGGACCATCAAGAGACCCAGTACTTC. It specifies CASSMDHQETQYF.

V usage is TRBV9 and J usage is TRBJ2-7; TRBD2 agrees at 10 bases. The CDR3 loop spans 14 amino acids. The V and J ends lost 4 bases and 7 bases, in that order; junction bases with no gene match: 8. Germline V gene data show CDR1 as SGDLS and CDR2 as YYNGEE. In DNA, the CDR3 is TGTGCCAGCAGCCGAGCGGGGGGGAAAGTTGAGCAGTACTTC. It codes for CASSRAGGKVEQYF.

The rearrangement uses TRBV2 and TRBJ1-5, with unresolved D. The germline V and J ends were trimmed by 2 bases and 6 bases, with 11 bases remaining between them. CDR1 and CDR2 (germline): SNHLY, FYNNEI. The CDR3 is made up of 14 amino acids. The DNA of the CDR3 is TGTGCCAGCAGTGAAAGACTGGCGTCTCAGCCCCAGCATTTT. Protein product: CASSERLASQPQHF.

The CDR3 DNA reads TGTGCCAGTAGTATTGAAACTGCCAACGTCCTGACTTTC. Translating it yields CASSIETANVLTF. The chain joins TRBV19 to TRBJ2-6; no definite D call. CDR3 length equals 13 residues. Germline CDR1 LNHDA, CDR2 SQIVND (reference sequence). V lost 3 bases and J 7 bases, leaving 7 bases between the germline ends.

This chain joins TRBV7-9 and TRBJ2-3; D not resolved. CDR1 and CDR2 (germline): SEHNR, FQNEAQ (reference sequence). This CDR3 has 14 residues. Trimming cost V 3 bases and J 0 bases, with 7 bases left between them. The CDR3: CASSFGGSTDTQYF. DNA of the CDR3: TGTGCCAGCAGCTTTGGCGGAAGCACAGATACGCAGTATTTT.

The genes are TRBV6-1 and TRBJ2-3, with 9 nucleotides matching TRBD2. The V gene's germline CDR1 is MNHNS and CDR2 SASEGT. This CDR3 comprises 14 residues. V was pared by 0 bases and J by 14 bases, with 9 bases of the junction left unmatched. In DNA, the CDR3 is TGTGCCAGCAGTGAAGCGAGGGGGACTAGCCGCGCGTATTTT. It codes for CASSEARGTSRAYF.

The chain carries TRBV27 and TRBJ1-4; the D gene is possibly TRBD1 (5 bases). This CDR3 is 15 amino acids long. Germline V gives CDR1 MNHEY, CDR2 SMNVEV (reference sequence). The V end lost 5 bases, the J end lost 3 bases, and 13 bases lay between the germline ends. This CDR3 is CASSPRQPSNEKLFF. CDR3 in DNA: TGTGCCAGCAGTCCTCGACAGCCATCTAATGAAAAACTGTTTTTT. The full variable domain, its missing parts supplied by reference TRBV27 and TRBJ1-4, is EAQVTQNPRYLITVTGKKLTVTCSQNMNHEYMSWYRQDPGLGLRQIYYSMNVEVTDKGDVPEGYKVSRKEKRNFPLILESPSPNQTSLYFCASSPRQPSNEKLFFGSGTQLSVL.

The chain carries TRBV12-5 and TRBJ2-5; TRBD2 agrees at 10 bases. The CDR3 contains 15 residues. Per germline, CDR1 LGHNT and CDR2 FRNRAP. Unmatched junction bases numbered 2, after V lost 0 bases and J lost 4 bases. CDR3 sequence reads: CASGLVLAGVETQYF. The CDR3 DNA sequence: TGTGCTAGTGGTTTGGTCCTAGCGGGAGTAGAGACCCAGTACTTC.

This clone was detected only a few times. The gene calls are TRBV10-1 and TRBJ1-1, with D possibly TRBD1 on 5 matching bases. Germline V gene lookup returns CDR1 WNHNN and CDR2 SYGVQD (reference sequence). V was cut by 1 base and J by 4 bases, with 7 bases left in between. The CDR3 consists of 13 residues. The CDR3 loop is CASSEYGGTEAFF. CDR3 bases: TGCGCCAGCAGTGAGTACGGGGGCACTGAAGCTTTCTTT.

The sample holds one count of this clone. The genes are TRBV7-3 and TRBJ2-1; TRBD2 aligns across 12 bases. There are 16 residues in the CDR3. Unmatched junction bases numbered 2, after V lost 1 base and J lost 4 bases. Germline CDR1 SGHTA, CDR2 FQGTGA. CDR3 sequence reads: CASSLRGTSGYNEQFF. CDR3 in DNA: TGTGCCAGCAGCTTAAGGGGGACTAGCGGGTACAATGAGCAGTTCTTC. Based on the CDR3 plus reference TRBV7-3 and TRBJ2-1, the full variable domain is GAGVSQTPSNKVTEKGKYVELRCDPISGHTALYWYRQSLGQGPEFLIYFQGTGAADDSGLPNDRFFAVRPEGSVSTLKIQRTERGDSAVYLCASSLRGTSGYNEQFFGPGTRLTVL.